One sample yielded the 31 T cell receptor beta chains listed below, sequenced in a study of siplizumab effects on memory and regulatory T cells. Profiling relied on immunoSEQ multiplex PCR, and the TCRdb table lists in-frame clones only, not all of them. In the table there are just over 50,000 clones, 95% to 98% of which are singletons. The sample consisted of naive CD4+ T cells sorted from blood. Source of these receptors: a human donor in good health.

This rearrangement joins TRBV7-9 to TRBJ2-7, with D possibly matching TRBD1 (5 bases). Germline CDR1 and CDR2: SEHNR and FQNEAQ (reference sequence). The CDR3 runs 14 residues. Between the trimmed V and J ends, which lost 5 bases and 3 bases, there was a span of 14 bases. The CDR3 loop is CASSLQATNYEQYF. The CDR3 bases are TGTGCCAGCAGCCTACAGGCGACGAACTACGAGCAGTACTTC.

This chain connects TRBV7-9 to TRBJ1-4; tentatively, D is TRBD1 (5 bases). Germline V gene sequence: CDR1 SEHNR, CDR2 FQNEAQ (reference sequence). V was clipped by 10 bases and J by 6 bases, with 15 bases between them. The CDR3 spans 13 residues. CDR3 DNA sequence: TGTGCCACAAACTGGGGGAAATATGAAAAACTGTTTTTT. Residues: CATNWGKYEKLFF.

The CDR3 sequence is CASGLAPGQRGQTEAFF. In nucleotides, the CDR3 is TGTGCTAGTGGTTTGGCCCCCGGACAGCGGGGACAAACTGAAGCTTTCTTT. V gene TRBV12-5 combines with J gene TRBJ1-1, with D possibly matching TRBD1 (6 bases). Looked up from germline, CDR1 is LGHNT and CDR2 is FRNRAP. V lost 1 base and J lost 5, with 20 bases in between. The CDR3 contains 17 residues.

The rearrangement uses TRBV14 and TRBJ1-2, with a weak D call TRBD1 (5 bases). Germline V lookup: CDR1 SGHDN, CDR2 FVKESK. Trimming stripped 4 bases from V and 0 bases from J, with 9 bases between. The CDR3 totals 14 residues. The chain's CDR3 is CASSRQTANYGYTF. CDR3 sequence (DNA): TGTGCCAGCAGCCGCCAGACAGCTAACTATGGCTACACCTTC.

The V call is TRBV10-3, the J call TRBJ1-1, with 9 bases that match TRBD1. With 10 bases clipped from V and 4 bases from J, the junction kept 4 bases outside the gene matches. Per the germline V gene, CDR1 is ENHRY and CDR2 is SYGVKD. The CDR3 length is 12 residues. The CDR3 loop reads CATSDRGTEAFF. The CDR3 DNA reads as TGTGCCACGTCGGACAGGGGCACTGAAGCTTTCTTT.

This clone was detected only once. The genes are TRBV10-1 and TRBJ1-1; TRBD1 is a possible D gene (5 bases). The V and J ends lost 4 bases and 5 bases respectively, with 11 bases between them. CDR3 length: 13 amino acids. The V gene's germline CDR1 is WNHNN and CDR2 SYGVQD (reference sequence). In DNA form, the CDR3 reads TGCGCCAGCAGTGTCCTAAAGGGGACTGAAGCTTTCTTT. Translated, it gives CASSVLKGTEAFF.

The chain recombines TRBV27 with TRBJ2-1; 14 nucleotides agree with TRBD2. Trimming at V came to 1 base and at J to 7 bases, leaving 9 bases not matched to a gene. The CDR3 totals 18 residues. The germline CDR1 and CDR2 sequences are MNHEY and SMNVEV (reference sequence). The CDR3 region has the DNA TGTGCCAGCAGTTTATTCCCAGGGACTAGCGGGAGCATGAATGAGCAGTTCTTC. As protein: CASSLFPGTSGSMNEQFF.

CDR3 DNA: TGTGCCAGTAGTATAGACGGGCACAGGGTTGAGACCCAGTACTTC. The encoded protein is CASSIDGHRVETQYF. V is TRBV19 and J is TRBJ2-5, with D possibly matching TRBD1 (6 bases). The V gene's germline CDR1 is LNHDA and CDR2 SQIVND (reference sequence). V shed 0 bases and J shed 5 bases, with 13 bases lying between them. The CDR3 spans 15 residues.

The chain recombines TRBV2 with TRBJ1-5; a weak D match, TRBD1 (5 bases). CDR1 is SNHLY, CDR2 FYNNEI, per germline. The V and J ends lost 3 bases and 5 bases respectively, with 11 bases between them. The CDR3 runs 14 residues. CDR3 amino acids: CASSDWQGHQPQHF. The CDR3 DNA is TGTGCCAGCAGTGATTGGCAGGGCCATCAGCCCCAGCATTTT.

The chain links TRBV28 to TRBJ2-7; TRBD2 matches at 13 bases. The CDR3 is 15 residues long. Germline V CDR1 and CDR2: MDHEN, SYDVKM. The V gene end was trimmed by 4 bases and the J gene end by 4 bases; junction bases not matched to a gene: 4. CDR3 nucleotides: TGTGCCAGCAGTTCCTGGACTAGCGGGAGTTACGAGCAGTACTTC. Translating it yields CASSSWTSGSYEQYF.

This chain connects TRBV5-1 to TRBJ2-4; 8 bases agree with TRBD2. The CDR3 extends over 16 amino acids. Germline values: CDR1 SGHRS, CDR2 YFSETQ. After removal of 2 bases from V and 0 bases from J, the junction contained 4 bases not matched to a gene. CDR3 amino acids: CASSFGLALAKNIQYF. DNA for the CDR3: TGCGCCAGCAGCTTCGGACTAGCTTTAGCCAAAAACATTCAGTACTTC. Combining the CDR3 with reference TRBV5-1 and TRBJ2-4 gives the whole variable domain KAGVTQTPRYLIKTRGQQVTLSCSPISGHRSVSWYQQTPGQGLQFLFEYFSETQRNKGNFPGRFSGRQFSNSRSEMNVSTLELGDSALYLCASSFGLALAKNIQYFGAGTRLSVL.

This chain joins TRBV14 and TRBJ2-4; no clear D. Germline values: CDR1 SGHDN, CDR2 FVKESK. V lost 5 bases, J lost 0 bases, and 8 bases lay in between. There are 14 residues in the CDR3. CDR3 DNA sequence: TGTGCCAGCAGCAAGAGCCTAGCCAAAAACATTCAGTACTTC. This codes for CASSKSLAKNIQYF.

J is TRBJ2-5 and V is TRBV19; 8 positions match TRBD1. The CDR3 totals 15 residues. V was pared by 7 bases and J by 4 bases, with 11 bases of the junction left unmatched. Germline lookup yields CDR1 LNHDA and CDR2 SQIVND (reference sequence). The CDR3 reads CASKRTGLNGETQYF. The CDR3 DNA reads TGTGCCAGTAAAAGGACAGGGTTAAATGGAGAGACCCAGTACTTC.

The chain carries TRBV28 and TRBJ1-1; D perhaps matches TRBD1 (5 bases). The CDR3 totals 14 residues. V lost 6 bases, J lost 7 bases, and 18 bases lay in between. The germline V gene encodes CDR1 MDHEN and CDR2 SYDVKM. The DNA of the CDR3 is TGTGCCAGCAGCCCCCGGTCTGGGGCCGGTGAAGCTTTCTTT. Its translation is CASSPRSGAGEAFF. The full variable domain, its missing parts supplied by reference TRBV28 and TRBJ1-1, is DVKVTQSSRYLVKRTGEKVFLECVQDMDHENMFWYRQDPGLGLRLIYFSYDVKMKEKGDIPEGYSVSREKKERFSLILESASTNQTSMYLCASSPRSGAGEAFFGQGTRLTVV.

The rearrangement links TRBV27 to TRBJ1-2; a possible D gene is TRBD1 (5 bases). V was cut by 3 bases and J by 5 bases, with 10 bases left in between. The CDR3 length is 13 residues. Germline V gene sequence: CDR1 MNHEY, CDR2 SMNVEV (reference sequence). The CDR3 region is CASSFRRAYGYTF. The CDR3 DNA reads TGTGCCAGCAGTTTCCGCAGGGCGTATGGCTACACCTTC.

CDR3 sequence (DNA): TGTGCCAGCAGCCTGGTGACAGGGACCCATAACTATGGCTACACCTTC. Protein: CASSLVTGTHNYGYTF. The chain links TRBV7-2 to TRBJ1-2; 7 bases are a match to TRBD1. The CDR3 extends over 16 amino acids. V was clipped by 5 bases and J by 1 base; unmatched bases: 10. Germline CDR1 and CDR2: SGHTA and FQGNSA.

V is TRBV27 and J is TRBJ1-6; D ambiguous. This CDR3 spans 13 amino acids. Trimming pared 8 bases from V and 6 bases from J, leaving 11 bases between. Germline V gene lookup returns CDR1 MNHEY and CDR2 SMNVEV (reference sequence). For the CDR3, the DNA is TGTGCCAGCCGGGCCGTCGGTAATTCACCCCTCCACTTT. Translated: CASRAVGNSPLHF.

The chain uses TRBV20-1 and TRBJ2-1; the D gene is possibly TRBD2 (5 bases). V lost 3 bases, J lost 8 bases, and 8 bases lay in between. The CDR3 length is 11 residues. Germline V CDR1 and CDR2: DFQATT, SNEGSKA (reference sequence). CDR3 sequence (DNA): TGCAGTGCTAGTCCTAGCTATGAGCAGTTCTTC. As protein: CSASPSYEQFF.

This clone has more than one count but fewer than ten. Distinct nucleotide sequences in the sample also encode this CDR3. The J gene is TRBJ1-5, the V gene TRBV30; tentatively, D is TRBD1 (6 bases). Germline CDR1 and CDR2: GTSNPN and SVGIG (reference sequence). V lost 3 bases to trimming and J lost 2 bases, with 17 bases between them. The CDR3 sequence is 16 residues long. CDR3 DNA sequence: TGTGCCTGGAGGGGGCGAGGACGGGGGCGCAATCAGCCCCAGCATTTT. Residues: CAWRGRGRGRNQPQHF.

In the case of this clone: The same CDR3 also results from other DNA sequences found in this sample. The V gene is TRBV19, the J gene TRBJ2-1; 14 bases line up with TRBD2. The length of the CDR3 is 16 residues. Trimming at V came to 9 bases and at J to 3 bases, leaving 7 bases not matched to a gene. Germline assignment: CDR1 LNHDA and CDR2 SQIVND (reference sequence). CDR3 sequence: CASQPTSGRDYNEQFF. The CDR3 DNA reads TGTGCCAGCCAACCGACTAGCGGGAGGGACTACAATGAGCAGTTCTTC.

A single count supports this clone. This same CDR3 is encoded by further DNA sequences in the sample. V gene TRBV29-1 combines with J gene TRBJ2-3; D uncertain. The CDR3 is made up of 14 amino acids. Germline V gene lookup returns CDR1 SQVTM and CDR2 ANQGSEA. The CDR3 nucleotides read TGCAGTGTTTCCGACTCGTTCGGCACAGATACGCAGTATTTT. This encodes CSVSDSFGTDTQYF.

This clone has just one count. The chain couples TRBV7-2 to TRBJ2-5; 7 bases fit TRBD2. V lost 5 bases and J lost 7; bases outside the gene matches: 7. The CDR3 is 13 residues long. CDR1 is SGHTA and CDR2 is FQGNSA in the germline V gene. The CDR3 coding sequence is TGTGCCAGCAGCCCACGGCCGGGAGGGACCCAGTACTTC. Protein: CASSPRPGGTQYF.

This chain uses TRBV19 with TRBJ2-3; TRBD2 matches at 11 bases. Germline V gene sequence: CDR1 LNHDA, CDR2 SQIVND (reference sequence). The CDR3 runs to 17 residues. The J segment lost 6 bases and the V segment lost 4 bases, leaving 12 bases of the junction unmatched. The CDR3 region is CASSTGLAGKRADTQYF. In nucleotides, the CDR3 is TGTGCCAGTAGTACCGGACTAGCGGGTAAGAGGGCGGATACGCAGTATTTT.

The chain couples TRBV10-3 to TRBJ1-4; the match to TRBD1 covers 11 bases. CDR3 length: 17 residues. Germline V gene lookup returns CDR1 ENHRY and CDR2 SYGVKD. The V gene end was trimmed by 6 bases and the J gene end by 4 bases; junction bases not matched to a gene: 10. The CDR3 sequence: CAISTTGTGGGNEKLFF. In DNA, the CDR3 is TGTGCCATCAGCACCACCGGGACAGGGGGTGGTAATGAAAAACTGTTTTTT.

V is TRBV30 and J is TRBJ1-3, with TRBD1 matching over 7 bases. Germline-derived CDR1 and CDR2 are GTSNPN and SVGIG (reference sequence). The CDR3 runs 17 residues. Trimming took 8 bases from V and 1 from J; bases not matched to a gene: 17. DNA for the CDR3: TGTGCCGCCTGGACCTGGGACAGCCTAAATTCTGGAAACACCATATATTTT. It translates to CAAWTWDSLNSGNTIYF.

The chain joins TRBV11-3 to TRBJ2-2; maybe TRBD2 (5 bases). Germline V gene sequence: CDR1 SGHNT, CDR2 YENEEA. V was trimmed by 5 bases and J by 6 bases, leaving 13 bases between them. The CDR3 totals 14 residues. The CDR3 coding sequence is TGTGCCAGCAGCATGCGGGTTGGGGCCGGGGAGCTGTTTTTT. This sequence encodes CASSMRVGAGELFF.

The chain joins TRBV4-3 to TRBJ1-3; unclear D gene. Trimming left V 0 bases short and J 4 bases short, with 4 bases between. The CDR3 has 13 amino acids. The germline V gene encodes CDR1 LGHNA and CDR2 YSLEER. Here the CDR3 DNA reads TGCGCCAGCAGCCAAGAGTACGGAAACACCATATATTTT. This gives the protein CASSQEYGNTIYF.

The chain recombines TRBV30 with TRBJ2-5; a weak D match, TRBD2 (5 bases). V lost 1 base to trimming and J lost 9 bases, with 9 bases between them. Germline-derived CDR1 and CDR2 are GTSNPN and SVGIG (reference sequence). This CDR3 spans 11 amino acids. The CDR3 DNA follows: TGTGCCTGGAGTGCCCTGGAGGCCCAGTACTTC. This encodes CAWSALEAQYF. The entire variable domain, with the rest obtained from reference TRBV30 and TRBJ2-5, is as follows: SQTIHQWPATLVQPVGSPLSLECTVEGTSNPNLYWYRQAAGRGLQLLFYSVGIGQISSEVPQNLSASRPQDRQFILSSKKLLLSDSGFYLCAWSALEAQYFGPGTRLLVL.

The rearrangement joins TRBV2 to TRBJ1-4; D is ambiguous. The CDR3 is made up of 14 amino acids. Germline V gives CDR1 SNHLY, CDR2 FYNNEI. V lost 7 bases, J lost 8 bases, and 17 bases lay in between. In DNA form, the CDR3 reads TGTGCCAGCAACGAACATAGCCCTCACGAAAAACTGTTTTTT. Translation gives CASNEHSPHEKLFF.

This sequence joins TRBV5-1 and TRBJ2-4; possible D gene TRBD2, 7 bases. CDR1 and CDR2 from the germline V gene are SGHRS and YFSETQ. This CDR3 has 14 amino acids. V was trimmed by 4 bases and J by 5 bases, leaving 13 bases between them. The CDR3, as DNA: TGCGCCAGCAGCAGGGGGAGCGGGGAAAACATTCAGTACTTC. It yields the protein CASSRGSGENIQYF. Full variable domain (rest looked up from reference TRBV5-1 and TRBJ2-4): KAGVTQTPRYLIKTRGQQVTLSCSPISGHRSVSWYQQTPGQGLQFLFEYFSETQRNKGNFPGRFSGRQFSNSRSEMNVSTLELGDSALYLCASSRGSGENIQYFGAGTRLSVL.

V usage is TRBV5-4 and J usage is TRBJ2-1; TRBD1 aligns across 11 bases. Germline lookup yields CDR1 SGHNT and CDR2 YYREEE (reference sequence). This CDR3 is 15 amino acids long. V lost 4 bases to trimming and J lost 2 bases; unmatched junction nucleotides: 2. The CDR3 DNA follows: TGTGCCAGCAGCACGGGACAGGGGGCCTACAATGAGCAGTTCTTC. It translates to CASSTGQGAYNEQFF.